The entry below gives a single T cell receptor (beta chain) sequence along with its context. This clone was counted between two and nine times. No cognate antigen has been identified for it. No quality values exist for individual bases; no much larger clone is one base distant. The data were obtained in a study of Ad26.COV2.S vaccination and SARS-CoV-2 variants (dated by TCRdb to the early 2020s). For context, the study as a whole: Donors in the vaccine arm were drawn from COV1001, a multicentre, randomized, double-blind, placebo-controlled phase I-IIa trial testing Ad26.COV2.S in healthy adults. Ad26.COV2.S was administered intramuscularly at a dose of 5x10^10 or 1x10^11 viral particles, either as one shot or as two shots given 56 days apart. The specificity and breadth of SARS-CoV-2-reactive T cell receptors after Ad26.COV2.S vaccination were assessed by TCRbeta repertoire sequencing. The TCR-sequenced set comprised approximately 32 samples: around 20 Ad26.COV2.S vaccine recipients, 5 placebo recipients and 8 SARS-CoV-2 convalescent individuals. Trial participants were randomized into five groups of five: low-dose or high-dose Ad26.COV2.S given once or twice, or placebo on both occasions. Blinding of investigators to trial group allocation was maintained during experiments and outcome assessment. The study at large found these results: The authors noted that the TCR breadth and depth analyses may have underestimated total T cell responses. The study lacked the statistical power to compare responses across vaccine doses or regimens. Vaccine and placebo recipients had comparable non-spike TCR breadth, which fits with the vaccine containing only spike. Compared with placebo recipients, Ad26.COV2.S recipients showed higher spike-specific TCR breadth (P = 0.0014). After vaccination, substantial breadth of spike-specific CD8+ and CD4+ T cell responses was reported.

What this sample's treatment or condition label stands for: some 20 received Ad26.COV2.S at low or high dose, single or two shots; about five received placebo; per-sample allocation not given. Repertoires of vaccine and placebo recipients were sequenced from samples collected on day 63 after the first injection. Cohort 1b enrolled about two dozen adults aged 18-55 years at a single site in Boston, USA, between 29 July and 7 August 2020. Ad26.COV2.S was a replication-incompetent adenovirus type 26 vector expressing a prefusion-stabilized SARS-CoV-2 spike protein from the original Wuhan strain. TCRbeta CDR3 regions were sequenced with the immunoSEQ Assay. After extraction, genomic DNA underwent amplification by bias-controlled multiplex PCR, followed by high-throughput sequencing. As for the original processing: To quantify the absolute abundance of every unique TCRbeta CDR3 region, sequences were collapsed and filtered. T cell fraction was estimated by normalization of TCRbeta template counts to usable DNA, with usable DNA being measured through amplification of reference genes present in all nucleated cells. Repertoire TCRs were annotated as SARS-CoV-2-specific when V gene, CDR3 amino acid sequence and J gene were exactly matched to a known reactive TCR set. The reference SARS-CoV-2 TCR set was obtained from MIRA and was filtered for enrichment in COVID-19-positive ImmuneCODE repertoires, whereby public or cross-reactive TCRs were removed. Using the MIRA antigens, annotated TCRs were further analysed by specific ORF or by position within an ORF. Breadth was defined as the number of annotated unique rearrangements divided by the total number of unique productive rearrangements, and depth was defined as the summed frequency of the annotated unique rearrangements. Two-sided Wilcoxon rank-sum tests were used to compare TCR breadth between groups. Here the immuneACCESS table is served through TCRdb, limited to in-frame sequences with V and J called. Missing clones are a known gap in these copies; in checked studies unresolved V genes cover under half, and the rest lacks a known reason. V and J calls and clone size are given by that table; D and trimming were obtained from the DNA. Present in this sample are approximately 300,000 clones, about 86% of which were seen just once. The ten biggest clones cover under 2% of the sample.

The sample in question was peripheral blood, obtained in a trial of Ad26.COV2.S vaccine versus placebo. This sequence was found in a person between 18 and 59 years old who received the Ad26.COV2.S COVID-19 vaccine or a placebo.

The sequenced DNA is TGTGCCAGCTCACCCTCAACCGGGACTAGCGCTGGCGGGGAGCTGTTTTTT. It is translated as CASSPSTGTSAGGELFF. Recombination connected TRBV18 to TRBJ2-2, with TRBD2 identical over 10 junction bases. From a lookup of the germline V gene, CDR1 and CDR2 are KGHSH and LQKENI. V is trimmed back by 3 bases and J by 7 bases, and the junction contains 11 bases that no gene match accounts for. Counted from cysteine to phenylalanine, this CDR3 has 17 amino acids. Solely the CDR3 DNA is kept, with 51 bases framed from the first base.